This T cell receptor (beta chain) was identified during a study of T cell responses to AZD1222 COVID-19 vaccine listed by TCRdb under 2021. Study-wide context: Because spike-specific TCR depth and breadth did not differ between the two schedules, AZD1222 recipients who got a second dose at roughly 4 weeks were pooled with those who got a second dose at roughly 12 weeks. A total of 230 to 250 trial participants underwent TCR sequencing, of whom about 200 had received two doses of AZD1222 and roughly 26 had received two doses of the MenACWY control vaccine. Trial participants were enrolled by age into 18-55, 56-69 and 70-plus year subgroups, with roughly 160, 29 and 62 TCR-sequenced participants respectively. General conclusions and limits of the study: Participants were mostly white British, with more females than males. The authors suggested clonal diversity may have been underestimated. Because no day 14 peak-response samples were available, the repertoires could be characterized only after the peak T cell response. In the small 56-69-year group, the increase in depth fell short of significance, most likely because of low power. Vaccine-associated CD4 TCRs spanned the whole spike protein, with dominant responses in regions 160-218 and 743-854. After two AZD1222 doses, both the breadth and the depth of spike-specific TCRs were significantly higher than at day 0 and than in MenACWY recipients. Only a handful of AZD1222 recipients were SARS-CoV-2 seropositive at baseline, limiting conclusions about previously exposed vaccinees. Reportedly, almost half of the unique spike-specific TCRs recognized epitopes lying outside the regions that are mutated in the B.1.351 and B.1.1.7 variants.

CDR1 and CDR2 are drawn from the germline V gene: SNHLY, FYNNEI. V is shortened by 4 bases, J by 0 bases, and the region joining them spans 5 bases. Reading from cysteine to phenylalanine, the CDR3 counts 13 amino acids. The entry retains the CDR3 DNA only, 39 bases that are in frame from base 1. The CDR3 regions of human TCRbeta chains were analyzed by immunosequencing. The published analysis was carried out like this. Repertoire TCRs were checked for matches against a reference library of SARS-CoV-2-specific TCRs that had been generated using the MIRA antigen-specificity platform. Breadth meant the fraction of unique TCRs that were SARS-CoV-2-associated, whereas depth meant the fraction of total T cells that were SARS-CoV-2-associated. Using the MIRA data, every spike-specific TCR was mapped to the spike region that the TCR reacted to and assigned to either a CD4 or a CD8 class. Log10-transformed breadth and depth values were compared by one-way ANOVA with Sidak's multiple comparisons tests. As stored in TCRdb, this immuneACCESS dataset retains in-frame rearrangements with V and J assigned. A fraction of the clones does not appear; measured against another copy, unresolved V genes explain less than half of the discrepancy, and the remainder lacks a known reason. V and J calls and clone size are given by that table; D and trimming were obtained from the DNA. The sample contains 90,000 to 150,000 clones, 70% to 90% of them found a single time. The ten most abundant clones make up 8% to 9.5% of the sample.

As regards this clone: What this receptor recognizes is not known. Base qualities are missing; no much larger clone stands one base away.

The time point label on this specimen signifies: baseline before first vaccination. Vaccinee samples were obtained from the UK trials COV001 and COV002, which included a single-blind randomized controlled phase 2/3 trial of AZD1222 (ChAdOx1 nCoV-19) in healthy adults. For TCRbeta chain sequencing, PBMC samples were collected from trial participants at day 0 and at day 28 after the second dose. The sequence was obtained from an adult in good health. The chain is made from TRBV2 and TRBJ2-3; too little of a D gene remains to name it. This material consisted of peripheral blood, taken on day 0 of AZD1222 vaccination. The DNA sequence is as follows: TGTGCCAGCAGTGGGCACAGCACAGATACGCAGTATTTT. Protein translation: CASSGHSTDTQYF.